The 28 T cell receptor beta chains given below trace back to one sample, sequenced in a study of blood T cell repertoires in COVID-19. Here immunoSEQ multiplex PCR was the method, and the copy in TCRdb shows in-frame clones only, minus some. The table has more than 150,000 clones, more than 75% seen once. Sequenced material: PBMCs or T cells enriched from blood (not recorded which). These receptors were obtained from a man between 60 and 70 years old who had been exposed to COVID-19.

The V call is TRBV9, the J call TRBJ2-1, with D uncertain. Trimming took off 4 bases at V and 0 bases at J, with 14 bases between the two ends. CDR3 length: 16 amino acids. Germline CDR1 SGDLS, CDR2 YYNGEE. The CDR3 protein is CASSSSARNSYNEQFF. The CDR3 DNA reads TGTGCCAGCAGCTCCTCAGCGAGAAACTCCTACAATGAGCAGTTCTTC.

The chain joins TRBV19 to TRBJ2-2; 11 bases match TRBD2. This CDR3 contains 15 residues. CDR1 and CDR2 from the germline V gene are LNHDA and SQIVND (reference sequence). Trimming cost V 6 bases and J 2 bases; bases outside gene matches: 2. CDR3 sequence (DNA): TGTGCCAGTAGGACTAGCGGGGCAAACACCGGGGAGCTGTTTTTT. It is translated as CASRTSGANTGELFF.

The chain combines TRBV3-1 (or the pseudogene TRBV3-2) with TRBJ1-2; no reliable D call. Germline loops: CDR1 LGHDT, CDR2 YNNKEL (reference sequence). V was clipped by 1 base and J by 2 bases, with 8 bases between them. The CDR3 runs to 14 residues. In nucleotides, the CDR3 is TGTGCCAGCAGCCAAGGCACCAGGAACTATGGCTACACCTTC. It yields the protein CASSQGTRNYGYTF.

The chain's CDR3 is CANTGSGTQETQYF. The CDR3 bases are TGTGCCAATACAGGGAGCGGGACCCAAGAGACCCAGTACTTC. This chain links TRBV19 with TRBJ2-5, with D possibly being TRBD2 (7 bases). The CDR3 runs 14 residues. The germline CDR1 and CDR2 sequences are LNHDA and SQIVND (reference sequence). The V end lost 10 bases, the J end lost 1 base, and 16 bases lay between the germline ends.

The V and J genes are TRBV19 and TRBJ2-2; 11 bases align to TRBD2. This CDR3 region has 17 residues. In germline, CDR1 is LNHDA, CDR2 SQIVND (reference sequence). V shed 5 bases and J 0 bases; nucleotides not matched to a gene: 5. CDR3 residues: CASSLGLAAANTGELFF. The CDR3 coding sequence is TGTGCCAGTAGTTTGGGACTAGCGGCCGCGAACACCGGGGAGCTGTTTTTT.

This clone was seen a few times. V usage is TRBV4-3 and J usage is TRBJ1-5; D remains ambiguous. V was clipped by 0 bases and J by 7 bases, with 10 bases between them. Germline CDR1 and CDR2: LGHNA and YSLEER. The CDR3 has 14 amino acids. CDR3 amino acids: CASSQEVGNQPQHF. CDR3 bases: TGCGCCAGCAGCCAAGAAGTCGGGAACCAGCCCCAGCATTTT.

The chain couples TRBV5-4 to TRBJ1-1; D ambiguous. V shed 4 bases and J shed 1 base, with 17 bases lying between them. The CDR3 is made up of 16 amino acids. The germline V gene has CDR1 SGHNT and CDR2 YYREEE (reference sequence). The CDR3 here is CASSLPLGRSNTEAFF. The CDR3 bases are TGTGCCAGCAGCCTCCCCCTTGGGAGATCGAACACTGAAGCTTTCTTT. Filled out from reference TRBV5-4 and TRBJ1-1, the complete variable domain reads ETGVTQSPTHLIKTRGQQVTLRCSSQSGHNTVSWYQQALGQGPQFIFQYYREEENGRGNFPPRFSGLQFPNYSSELNVNALELDDSALYLCASSLPLGRSNTEAFFGQGTRLTVV.

V gene TRBV3-1 (or the pseudogene TRBV3-2) combines with J gene TRBJ2-7, with a weak D call TRBD1 (6 bases). Deletions cut 1 base from V and 2 bases from J, with 12 bases between. Germline V lookup: CDR1 LGHDT, CDR2 YNNKEL (reference sequence). The CDR3 runs 15 residues. CDR3 DNA sequence: TGTGCCAGCAGCCAAGGACAGAGGGGGACCTACGAGCAGTACTTC. Protein sequence: CASSQGQRGTYEQYF.

The chain is built from TRBV19 and TRBJ1-2; D is unresolved. Trimming removed 6 bases from V and 2 bases from J, with 19 bases in between. The CDR3 sequence is 16 residues long. Germline lookup yields CDR1 LNHDA and CDR2 SQIVND (reference sequence). The DNA for the CDR3 is TGTGCCAGTAGAGCCCCCGGGGAGGCATTCAACTATGGCTACACCTTC. Protein sequence: CASRAPGEAFNYGYTF.

The chain combines TRBV6-6 with TRBJ2-3; 7 bases agree with TRBD2. J lost 0 bases, V lost 5 bases, and 11 bases had no gene match. The CDR3 contains 17 residues. Per germline, CDR1 MNHNY and CDR2 SVGAGI (reference sequence). CDR3 loop: CASSPLGRGTSTDTQYF. The CDR3 region has the DNA TGTGCCAGCAGTCCACTGGGGCGGGGGACTAGCACAGATACGCAGTATTTT.

V is TRBV13 and J is TRBJ2-3; 11 nucleotides align to TRBD2. Germline V CDR1 and CDR2: PRHDT, FYEKMQ (reference sequence). Trimming removed 4 bases from V and 3 bases from J; junction bases left unmatched: 9. The CDR3 spans 17 residues. DNA of the CDR3: TGTGCCAGCAGCTCAACCATAGCGGGAGGGAGGACAGATACGCAGTATTTT. Translating gives CASSSTIAGGRTDTQYF.

J is TRBJ1-6 and V is TRBV5-4, with D uncertain. The CDR3 length is 15 residues. V was trimmed by 1 base and J by 10 bases, leaving 15 bases between them. The V gene's germline CDR1 is SGHNT and CDR2 YYREEE (reference sequence). The CDR3 here is CASSLSGSGSSPLHF. The CDR3 nucleotides are TGTGCCAGCAGCTTGTCGGGGAGCGGTTCGTCACCCCTCCACTTT.

The chain is built from TRBV6-5 and TRBJ2-7; TRBD1 might be the D (5 bases). Trimming removed 5 bases from V and 0 bases from J, with 8 bases in between. In germline, CDR1 is MNHEY, CDR2 SVGAGI. There are 13 residues in the CDR3. The CDR3 region is CASSRQGSYEQYF. As DNA, the CDR3 is TGTGCCAGCAGTCGTCAGGGCTCCTACGAGCAGTACTTC.

The V call is TRBV30, the J call TRBJ2-7; TRBD2 matches 12 bases. J was trimmed by 2 bases and V by 3 bases; bases with no gene match: 5. Germline V gene sequence: CDR1 GTSNPN, CDR2 SVGIG (reference sequence). This CDR3 spans 15 amino acids. The CDR3 DNA reads as TGTGCCTGGAGCCGACCTAGCGGGAGGGCCTACGAGCAGTACTTC. It specifies CAWSRPSGRAYEQYF.

This clone was counted many times. This sequence joins TRBV2 and TRBJ2-2; 9 nucleotides align to TRBD2. Looked up from germline, CDR1 is SNHLY and CDR2 is FYNNEI. The CDR3 loop spans 17 amino acids. The V segment lost 5 bases and the J segment 7 bases; nucleotides outside the gene matches: 14. The CDR3 DNA sequence: TGTGCCAGCAGTCTATCTGGGATAGCGGGAGCGGGCGGGGAGCTGTTTTTT. It encodes CASSLSGIAGAGGELFF.

The V call is TRBV2, the J call TRBJ2-7; 8 bases match TRBD2. The CDR3 has 14 residues. Germline CDR1 and CDR2: SNHLY and FYNNEI. V was pared by 6 bases and J by 7 bases, with 11 bases of the junction left unmatched. Here the CDR3 reads CASSLSGSAGEQYF. The CDR3 DNA reads as TGTGCCAGCAGCTTGAGCGGGAGTGCGGGGGAGCAGTACTTC.

The chain recombines TRBV5-1 with TRBJ2-2; 7 nucleotides align to TRBD1. This CDR3 region has 16 residues. V dropped 4 bases and J dropped 0; count of bases not matched to a gene: 6. Germline lookup yields CDR1 SGHRS and CDR2 YFSETQ. Here the CDR3 DNA reads TGCGCCAGCAGCGCCGAGGACAGGCCGAACACCGGGGAGCTGTTTTTT. Residues: CASSAEDRPNTGELFF.

The chain couples TRBV30 to TRBJ2-3; no clear D. Germline assignment: CDR1 GTSNPN and CDR2 SVGIG (reference sequence). The CDR3 has 11 amino acids. Deletions cut 4 bases from V and 10 bases from J, with 12 bases between. Here the CDR3 reads CAWKTTWAQYF. CDR3 sequence (DNA): TGTGCCTGGAAAACGACATGGGCGCAGTATTTT.

This chain connects TRBV19 to TRBJ2-2; 7 bases agree with TRBD1. Germline trimming cut 6 bases from V and 2 bases from J; bases unmatched to any gene: 6. The CDR3 has 15 residues. Per the germline V gene, CDR1 is LNHDA and CDR2 is SQIVND (reference sequence). The CDR3 loop reads CASRMDRSNTGELFF. The CDR3 coding sequence is TGTGCCAGTAGGATGGACAGGTCCAACACCGGGGAGCTGTTTTTT.

The chain is built from TRBV21-1 and TRBJ2-7; TRBD1, the table's D call, lacks a check against the DNA. TRBV21-1 is listed as a pseudogene. The CDR3 covers 16 residues. The CDR3 DNA reads TGTGCCACCTTCGTAGGGGTCCACGCGAGCTCCTACGAGCAGTACTTC. Its translation: CATFVGVHASSYEQYF.

The V gene is TRBV7-8, the J gene TRBJ1-2, with D maybe TRBD1 (6 bases). Trimming took 7 bases from V and 3 from J, leaving 15 bases between them. The CDR3 is 14 amino acids. Germline assignment: CDR1 SGHVS and CDR2 FQNEAQ. CDR3 coding DNA: TGTGCCAGCACCGTGAGGGGGGGGGACTATGGCTACACCTTC. Translating it yields CASTVRGGDYGYTF. The variable domain in full, completed from reference TRBV7-8 and TRBJ1-2, reads GAGVSQSPRYKVAKRGQDVALRCDPISGHVSLFWYQQALGQGPEFLTYFQNEAQLDKSGLPSDRFFAERPEGSVSTLKIQRTQQEDSAVYLCASTVRGGDYGYTFGSGTRLTVV.

This chain links TRBV27 with TRBJ1-4, with D perhaps matching TRBD1 (5 bases). Germline values: CDR1 MNHEY, CDR2 SMNVEV (reference sequence). V was shortened by 2 bases and J by 7 bases, with 11 bases between the two germline ends. CDR3 length: 14 amino acids. The CDR3 bases are TGTGCCAGCAGTTTACGGGGGGTTGGTGAAAAACTGTTTTTT. Its protein is CASSLRGVGEKLFF.

V and J are TRBV7-2 and TRBJ2-7; no clear D. Germline CDR1 and CDR2: SGHTA and FQGNSA. V was clipped by 4 bases and J by 2 bases, with 12 bases between them. The CDR3 has 14 amino acids. The CDR3 loop reads CASSSDLFTYEQYF. In nucleotides, the CDR3 is TGTGCCAGCAGCTCTGACTTATTTACCTACGAGCAGTACTTC.

This chain joins TRBV7-2 and TRBJ2-5, with TRBD2 identical over 7 bases. CDR1 SGHTA and CDR2 FQGNSA come from the germline V gene. The CDR3 consists of 14 residues. The trim removed 3 bases at V and 4 bases at J, leaving 5 bases unmatched. CDR3 residues: CASSLGTTRETQYF. CDR3 nucleotide sequence: TGTGCCAGCAGCTTGGGGACTACTAGAGAGACCCAGTACTTC.

This chain joins TRBV5-1 and TRBJ2-5; D uncertain. The V gene's germline CDR1 is SGHRS and CDR2 YFSETQ. The CDR3 extends over 17 amino acids. V was clipped by 0 bases and J by 2 bases, with 17 bases between them. In nucleotides, the CDR3 is TGCGCCAGCAGCTTGGGGTCATTCAGCACGACTCAAGAGACCCAGTACTTC. Translation gives CASSLGSFSTTQETQYF.

This clone was counted a single time. This chain uses TRBV28 with TRBJ1-4; D is ambiguous. The CDR3 has 12 amino acids. V was cut by 5 bases and J by 5 bases, with 6 bases left in between. Germline CDR1 reads MDHEN; CDR2 reads SYDVKM. The CDR3 DNA follows: TGTGCCAGCAGTCTCCCGAATGAAAAACTGTTTTTT. Translating gives CASSLPNEKLFF.

This chain connects TRBV7-3 to TRBJ2-1; 7 bases line up with TRBD2. V dropped 5 bases and J dropped 3; count of bases not matched to a gene: 10. CDR1 is SGHTA, CDR2 FQGTGA, per germline. CDR3 length equals 16 residues. The CDR3 coding sequence is TGTGCCAGCAGCGCGGCGACTAGCCCAATCTACAATGAGCAGTTCTTC. Its protein product is CASSAATSPIYNEQFF.

In this sample, this clone turned up a few times. The chain has TRBV29-1 and TRBJ1-1; TRBD1 is a possible D gene (5 bases). CDR1 and CDR2 (germline): SQVTM, ANQGSEA. The CDR3 sequence is 14 residues long. Trimming pared 6 bases from V and 4 bases from J, leaving 18 bases between. DNA of the CDR3: TGCAGCGTAAGGGCCCCTCGGGGGGTCACTGAAGCTTTCTTT. Protein sequence: CSVRAPRGVTEAFF.